The 7 T cell receptor beta chains given below trace back to one sample, sequenced in a study of PD-1 blockade in classical Hodgkin lymphoma. Sample time point: newly diagnosed, previously untreated cHL patient sample. Thawed PBMCs underwent magnetic negative selection to yield purified CD4+ T cells. Method: immunoSEQ multiplex PCR; TCRdb's copy keeps in-frame clones and lacks some. The sample includes roughly 27,000 clones, roughly 90% of them seen just once. The sample was CD4+ T cells from blood. The receptors derive from a human donor with classical Hodgkin lymphoma.

This clone showed up just once. The V gene is TRBV7-9, the J gene TRBJ2-1; no clear D. Trimming cost V 4 bases and J 5 bases, with 9 bases left between them. The CDR3 is 13 amino acids. Germline CDR1 SEHNR, CDR2 FQNEAQ (reference sequence). The DNA for the CDR3 is TGTGCCAGCAGCTGGACCAACAACAATGAGCAGTTCTTC. This sequence encodes CASSWTNNNEQFF.

This sequence joins TRBV5-1 and TRBJ2-2; D is perhaps TRBD1 (6 bases). The germline gives CDR1 SGHRS, CDR2 YFSETQ. This CDR3 region has 15 residues. V lost 3 bases and J lost 4, with 13 bases in between. The CDR3 region is CASSSTTGFTGELFF. In nucleotides, the CDR3 is TGCGCCAGCAGCTCTACAACAGGGTTCACCGGGGAGCTGTTTTTT.

V gene TRBV19 combines with J gene TRBJ2-4, with 9 bases lining up with TRBD2. This CDR3 comprises 15 residues. V was clipped by 5 bases and J by 6 bases; unmatched bases: 8. Germline V gene sequence: CDR1 LNHDA, CDR2 SQIVND (reference sequence). The DNA of the CDR3 is TGTGCCAGTAGTGTTCGACTAGCGGTTGGAAACATTCAGTACTTC. Its protein is CASSVRLAVGNIQYF.

This CDR3 reads CASSGTSGRYTQYF. The CDR3 region has the DNA TGTGCCAGCAGTGGGACTAGCGGGAGGTATACGCAGTATTTT. The genes are TRBV5-6 and TRBJ2-3, with TRBD2 matching 15 bases. V was pared by 5 bases and J by 7 bases, with 2 bases of the junction left unmatched. CDR1 and CDR2 (germline): SGHDT, YYEEEE. The CDR3 totals 14 residues. Full variable domain (rest looked up from reference TRBV5-6 and TRBJ2-3): DAGVTQSPTHLIKTRGQQVTLRCSPKSGHDTVSWYQQALGQGPQFIFQYYEEEERQRGNFPDRFSGHQFPNYSSELNVNALLLGDSALYLCASSGTSGRYTQYFGPGTRLTVL.

The CDR3 protein is CASSLFVTGSYEQYF. For the CDR3, the DNA is TGTGCCAGCAGCTTGTTTGTTACAGGGTCCTACGAGCAGTACTTC. The chain combines TRBV7-2 with TRBJ2-7, with D possibly TRBD1 on 6 matching bases. The V gene's germline CDR1 is SGHTA and CDR2 FQGNSA. V was clipped by 3 bases and J by 1 base, with 13 bases between them. CDR3 size: 15 residues.

This chain joins TRBV5-1 and TRBJ2-5; D might be TRBD1 (6 bases). The germline CDR1 and CDR2 sequences are SGHRS and YFSETQ. The V end was cut by 6 bases, the J end by 5 bases, with 14 bases between. The CDR3 is 13 amino acids. The CDR3 nucleotides are TGCGCCAGCAAGGGACACTACAGCGAGACCCAGTACTTC. This gives the protein CASKGHYSETQYF.

The genes are TRBV7-2 and TRBJ1-1; tentatively, D is TRBD1 (5 bases). Germline V lookup: CDR1 SGHTA, CDR2 FQGNSA. There are 14 residues in the CDR3. V lost 2 bases and J 2 bases, leaving 9 bases between the germline ends. The CDR3 reads CASSLTGLNTEAFF. CDR3 coding DNA: TGTGCCAGCAGCTTAACAGGTTTAAACACTGAAGCTTTCTTT.